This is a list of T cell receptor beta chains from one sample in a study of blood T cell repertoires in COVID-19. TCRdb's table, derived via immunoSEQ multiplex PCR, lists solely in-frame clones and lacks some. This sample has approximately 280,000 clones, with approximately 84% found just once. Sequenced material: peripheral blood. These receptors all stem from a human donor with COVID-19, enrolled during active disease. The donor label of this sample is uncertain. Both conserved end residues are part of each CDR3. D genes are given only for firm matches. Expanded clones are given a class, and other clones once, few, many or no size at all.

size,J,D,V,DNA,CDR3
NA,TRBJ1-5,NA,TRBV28,TGTGCCAGCAGTGGACAGCGCAATCAGCCCCAGCATTTT,CASSGQRNQPQHF
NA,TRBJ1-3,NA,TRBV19,TGTGCCAGTAGATATTATCCGGGGACAAGCTCTGGAAACACCATATATTTT,CASRYYPGTSSGNTIYF
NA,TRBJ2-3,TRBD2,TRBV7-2,TGTGCCAGCAGCTCCTATTTAGCGGGAGGGATCGCAGATACGCAGTATTTT,CASSSYLAGGIADTQYF
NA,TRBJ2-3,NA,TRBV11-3,TGTGCCAGCAGCCGCCGGGACAACACAGATACGCAGTATTTT,CASSRRDNTDTQYF
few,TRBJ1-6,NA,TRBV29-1,TGCAGCGTCGCCCCGGAGAGTAATTCACCCCTCCACTTT,CSVAPESNSPLHF
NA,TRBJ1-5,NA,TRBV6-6,TGTGCCAGCAGTACAGTTAGCAATCAGCCCCAGCATTTT,CASSTVSNQPQHF
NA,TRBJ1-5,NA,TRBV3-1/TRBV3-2,TGTGCCAGCAGCCAATCTCTTGGCAGCAATCAGCCCCAGCATTTT,CASSQSLGSNQPQHF
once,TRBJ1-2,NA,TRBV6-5,TGTGCCAGCAGTTACGTGTCACAGGCAGGGCTAAATGGCTACACCTTC,CASSYVSQAGLNGYTF
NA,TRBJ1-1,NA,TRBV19,TGTGCCAGTAGTAACAACGGGGATACTGAAGCTTTCTTT,CASSNNGDTEAFF
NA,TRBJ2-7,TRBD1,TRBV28,TGTGCCAGCTTATTAAACCGGGACAGGGCCCCGTACTTC,CASLLNRDRAPYF
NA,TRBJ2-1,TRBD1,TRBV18,TGTGCCAGCTCACCACGACAGGGAAGGGAACGCAATGAGCAGTTCTTC,CASSPRQGRERNEQFF
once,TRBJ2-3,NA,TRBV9,TGTGCCAGCAGCGTAGGGGCTAGGAGGAGCACAGATACGCAGTATTTT,CASSVGARRSTDTQYF
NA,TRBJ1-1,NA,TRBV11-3,TGTGCCAGCAGCTTAACAGCGAACACTGAAGCTTTCTTT,CASSLTANTEAFF
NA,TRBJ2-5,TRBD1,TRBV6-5,TGTGCCAGCAGTACAACCGGGACAGGGAAAGAGACCCAGTACTTC,CASSTTGTGKETQYF
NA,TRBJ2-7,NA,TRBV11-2,TGTGCCAGCAGCTTATACAGGGCCTCCTCCTACGAGCAGTACTTC,CASSLYRASSYEQYF
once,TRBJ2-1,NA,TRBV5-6,TGTGCCAGCTTTCATCCGGACAGATACAATGAGCAGTTCTTC,CASFHPDRYNEQFF
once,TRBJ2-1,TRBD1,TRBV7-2,TGTGCCAGCAGTTTCGACAGGGCGACCTACAATGAGCAGTTCTTC,CASSFDRATYNEQFF
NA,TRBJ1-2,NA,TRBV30,TGTGCCTGGAGTCGGGTCGGAACTAACTATGGCTACACCTTC,CAWSRVGTNYGYTF
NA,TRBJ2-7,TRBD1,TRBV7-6,TGTGCCAGCAGCTTCTCTAGACAGGGGAGCTCCTACGAGCAGTACTTC,CASSFSRQGSSYEQYF
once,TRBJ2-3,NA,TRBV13,TGTGCCAGCAGCTTAGGCCTTGGGTCGGCCGTCGGCAGGGTCCCAGATACGCAGTATTTT,CASSLGLGSAVGRVPDTQYF
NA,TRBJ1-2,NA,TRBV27,TGTGCCAGCAGTCCGCAAGGGGATGCTAACTATGGCTACACCTTC,CASSPQGDANYGYTF
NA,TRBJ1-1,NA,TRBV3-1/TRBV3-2,TGTGCCAGCAGCCCTACCAGGGGTTCCACTGAAGCTTTCTTT,CASSPTRGSTEAFF
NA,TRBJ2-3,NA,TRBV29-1,TGCAGCGTTGAGGCTCCGGGGGAGAAGGTCTCCGCAGATACGCAGTATTTT,CSVEAPGEKVSADTQYF
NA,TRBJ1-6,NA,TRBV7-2,TGTGCCAGCAGCTTAGCGGCCCGAAGCTCCTATAATTCACCCCTCCACTTT,CASSLAARSSYNSPLHF
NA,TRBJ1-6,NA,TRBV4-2,TGTGCCAGCAGCCAAGAACCAGGGCTTAATTCACCCCTCCACTTT,CASSQEPGLNSPLHF
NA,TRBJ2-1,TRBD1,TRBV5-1,TGCGCCAGCAGCTTGGAAGGGACAGACTACAATGAGCAGTTCTTC,CASSLEGTDYNEQFF
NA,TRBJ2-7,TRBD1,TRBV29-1,TGCAGCGTGGGCCGGCAGGGGGACCTCGGCGAGCAGTACTTC,CSVGRQGDLGEQYF
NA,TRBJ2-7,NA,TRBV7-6,TGTGCCAGCAGCTTGACGGGGGACCACCTCTACGAGCAGTACTTC,CASSLTGDHLYEQYF
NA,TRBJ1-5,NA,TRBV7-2,TGTGCCAGCAGCCTTGGGCGAGATCAGCCCCAGCATTTT,CASSLGRDQPQHF
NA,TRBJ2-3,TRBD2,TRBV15,TGTGCCACCAGCAGAGATGGGCTAGCGGGAGGGTTTGATACGCAGTATTTT,CATSRDGLAGGFDTQYF
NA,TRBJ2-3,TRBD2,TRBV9,TGTGCCAGCAGCGTAGGGGGACTAGCGGGTCCCACAGATACGCAGTATTTT,CASSVGGLAGPTDTQYF
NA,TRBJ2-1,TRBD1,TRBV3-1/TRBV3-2,TGTGCCAGCAGCCAGTACAGGGGAAATGAGCAGTTCTTC,CASSQYRGNEQFF
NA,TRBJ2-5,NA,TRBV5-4,TGTGCCAGCAGCTCTGGACAGACTCTACAAGAGACCCAGTACTTC,CASSSGQTLQETQYF
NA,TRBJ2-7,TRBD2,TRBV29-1,TGCAGCGTCGAGACACAGGGGACTAGCGGTCTCCTGGGATTTTACGAGCAGTACTTC,CSVETQGTSGLLGFYEQYF
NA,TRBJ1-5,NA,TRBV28,TGTGCCAGCAGTTTTCAGGGGTCTATGGCCCAGCATTTT,CASSFQGSMAQHF
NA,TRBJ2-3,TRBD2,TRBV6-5,TGTGCCAGCGCCTGGACTAGCGGGGGCACAGATACGCAGTATTTT,CASAWTSGGTDTQYF
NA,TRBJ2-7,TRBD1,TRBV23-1,TGCGCCAGTATCTCCGGACAGGTCAGCTCCTACGAGCAGTACTTC,CASISGQVSSYEQYF
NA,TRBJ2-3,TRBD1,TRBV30,TGTGCCTGGAGGAGGTGGAAGGACAGGGGCACAGATACGCAGTATTTT,CAWRRWKDRGTDTQYF
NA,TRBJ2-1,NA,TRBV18,TGTGCCAGCTCACCACCAGCGCTTTCCTACAATGAGCAGTTCTTC,CASSPPALSYNEQFF
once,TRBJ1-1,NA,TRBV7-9,TGTGCCAGCAGCTTAGGGGGCCTGAACACTGAAGCTTTCTTT,CASSLGGLNTEAFF
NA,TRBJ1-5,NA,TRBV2,TGTGCCAGCAACGTGAGGGCTAGCAATCAGCCCCAGCATTTT,CASNVRASNQPQHF
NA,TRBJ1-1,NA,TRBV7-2,TGTGCCAGCAGCCCGGGACAAAACACTGAAGCTTTCTTT,CASSPGQNTEAFF
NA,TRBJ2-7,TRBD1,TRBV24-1,TGTGCCACCAGTGATCAGGGGGCCGAGCAGTACTTC,CATSDQGAEQYF
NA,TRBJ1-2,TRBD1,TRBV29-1,TGCAGCTTCTCAAACAGGGGGGGCCATGGCTACACCTTC,CSFSNRGGHGYTF
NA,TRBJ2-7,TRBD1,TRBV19,TGTGCCAGTAGTATGAGTGTGGACAGGGGGTTCGAGCAGTACTTC,CASSMSVDRGFEQYF